The clone carrying this T cell receptor (beta chain) came up a few times. Antigen: not known. Clones were read by immunoSEQ multiplex PCR, and TCRdb kept only the in-frame ones, dropping some. The sample gives tens of thousands of clones, 79% of which show up once; under 13% is in the top ten. Germline CDR1 and CDR2: SEHNR and FQNEAQ (reference sequence). V lost 4 bases and J lost 8; bases outside the gene matches: 11. The length of the CDR3 is 15 residues. The source of the sample is a study of OX40 agonist ivuxolimab in advanced cancers. Study-level background: At 0.01 to 10 mg/kg, ivuxolimab was administered intravenously to patients every 2 weeks. Partial responses were achieved by three patients, of whom one had hepatocellular carcinoma and two had cutaneous melanoma.

The study, taken as a whole, reports: Near-lowest levels of clonal expansion characterized partial responders at 0.1-3.0 mg/kg. Low normalized T-cell clonal expansion also characterized some of the nonresponders.

The sequencing here drew on CD4+ or CD8+ T cells sorted from blood, taken in a trial of the OX40 agonist ivuxolimab. The gene calls are TRBV7-9 and TRBJ1-2; 9 nucleotides line up with TRBD1. The TCR was taken from an adult with an advanced solid tumor such as melanoma, head and neck, liver or kidney cancer. CDR3 coding DNA: TGTGCCAGCAGCTCGACGGACAGGGGAATAGGGGGCTACACCTTC. Translating gives CASSSTDRGIGGYTF.